This record covers a single T cell receptor (beta chain). Its antigen remains unknown. The sample belongs to a study of cytomegalovirus exposure and HLA in healthy donors. Study findings and constraints: TCR beta V- and J-gene trimming was later associated with a missense DCLRE1C variant.

This PCR relied on a set of 60 Vbeta primers and 13 Jbeta primers. Repertoires were generated with immunoSEQ multiplex PCR, while TCRdb's copy carries only in-frame clones and drops some. The sample lists some 150,000 clones, roughly 71% occurring once. V was pared by 5 bases and J by 5 bases, with 16 bases between. Germline V lookup: CDR1 MDHEN, CDR2 SYDVKM. This CDR3 is built from 15 residues. V usage is TRBV28 and J usage is TRBJ1-5, with D possibly matching TRBD1 (5 bases). The sample was PBMCs. The source of this sequence is a man under 40 in good health and CMV-seronegative. The chain's CDR3 is CASSILGHTDQPQHF. The CDR3 nucleotides read TGTGCCAGCAGTATCCTTGGACATACGGATCAGCCCCAGCATTTT.